These 5 T cell receptor beta chains share one sample of origin, sequenced in a study of identifying expanded T cells in peripheral blood. Sequencing was performed with immunoSEQ multiplex PCR; in TCRdb, only in-frame clones are kept and a portion is missing. The sample records about 94,000 clones, nearly 90% being singletons. The sequenced sample consisted of blood. The receptors shown here come from a person aged 18-69 years in good health.

J is TRBJ2-1 and V is TRBV7-6; TRBD2 agrees at 13 bases. The germline V gene has CDR1 SGHVS and CDR2 FNYEAQ. The CDR3 is made up of 15 amino acids. The V and J ends lost 5 bases and 10 bases, in that order; junction bases with no gene match: 8. CDR3 sequence (DNA): TGTGCCAGCAGCCCAAGGACTAGCGGGGGCGCGGAGCAGTTCTTC. Its translation is CASSPRTSGGAEQFF.

This chain links TRBV9 with TRBJ2-7, with a tentative D call TRBD2 (5 bases). V was shortened by 2 bases and J by 5 bases, with 20 bases between the two germline ends. CDR1 is SGDLS, CDR2 YYNGEE, per germline. The length of the CDR3 is 16 residues. The CDR3 here is CASSVASGGLADEQYF. In DNA, the CDR3 is TGTGCCAGCAGCGTCGCATCAGGAGGACTCGCGGACGAGCAGTACTTC. The whole variable domain, filled in from reference TRBV9 and TRBJ2-7, reads DSGVTQTPKHLITATGQRVTLRCSPRSGDLSVYWYQQSLDQGLQFLIQYYNGEERAKGNILERFSAQQFPDLHSELNLSSLELGDSALYFCASSVASGGLADEQYFGPGTRLTVT.

CDR3 coding DNA: TGTGCCTGGGGTCGGAACTCCTACGAGCAGTACTTC. Its translation is CAWGRNSYEQYF. The chain employs TRBV30 and TRBJ2-7; unclear D gene. Trimming stripped 5 bases from V and 0 bases from J, with 8 bases between. The germline V gene has CDR1 GTSNPN and CDR2 SVGIG (reference sequence). The CDR3 sequence is 12 residues long.

The chain combines TRBV18 with TRBJ2-1; 7 nucleotides align to TRBD2. With V trimmed by 2 bases and J by 9 bases, 1 base remained unmatched. The CDR3 has 12 amino acids. Germline-derived CDR1 and CDR2 are KGHSH and LQKENI. The CDR3 loop is CASSPGTTEQFF. The CDR3, as DNA: TGTGCCAGCTCACCAGGGACTACTGAGCAGTTCTTC.

The gene calls are TRBV18 and TRBJ2-3; D is perhaps TRBD1 (6 bases). The CDR3 runs to 16 residues. From germline, CDR1 is KGHSH and CDR2 LQKENI. The V gene lost 0 bases and the J gene lost 6 bases, with 16 bases spanning the gap. This CDR3 reads CASSPPSTGWGDTQYF. For the CDR3, the DNA is TGTGCCAGCTCACCACCGTCTACAGGGTGGGGGGATACGCAGTATTTT.